This entry describes one T cell receptor (beta chain). At one boundary the junction diverges from the germline segment, which might be a read error. The sample is drawn from a study of OX40 agonist ivuxolimab in advanced cancers. Germline CDR1 is SGHNT and CDR2 is YYREEE (reference sequence). The CDR3 has 15 residues. The assay was immunoSEQ multiplex PCR, and TCRdb's table has in-frame clones only and misses some. The table has about 32,000 clones, around 90% seen once. The sequenced sample was CD4+ or CD8+ T cells sorted from blood, obtained in a trial of the OX40 agonist ivuxolimab. The receptor comes from an adult with an advanced solid tumor such as melanoma, head and neck, liver or kidney cancer. The chain combines TRBV5-4 with TRBJ2-7; D is perhaps TRBD2 (5 bases). The CDR3 is CASSQALAESYEQYF. The CDR3 DNA reads TGCGCCAGCAGCCAAGCGCTAGCTGAGTCCTACGAGCAGTACTTC.